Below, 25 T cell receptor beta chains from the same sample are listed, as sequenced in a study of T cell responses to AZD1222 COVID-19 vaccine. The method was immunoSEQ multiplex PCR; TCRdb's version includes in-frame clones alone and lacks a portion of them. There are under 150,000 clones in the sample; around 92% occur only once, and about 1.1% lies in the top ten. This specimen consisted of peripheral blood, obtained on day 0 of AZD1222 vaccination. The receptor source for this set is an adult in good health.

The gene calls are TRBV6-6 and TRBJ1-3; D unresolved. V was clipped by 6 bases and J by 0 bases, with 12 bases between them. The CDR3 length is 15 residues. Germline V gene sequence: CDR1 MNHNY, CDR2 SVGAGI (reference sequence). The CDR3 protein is CASSWTGSSGNTIYF. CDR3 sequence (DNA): TGTGCCAGCAGCTGGACGGGGAGCTCTGGAAACACCATATATTTT.

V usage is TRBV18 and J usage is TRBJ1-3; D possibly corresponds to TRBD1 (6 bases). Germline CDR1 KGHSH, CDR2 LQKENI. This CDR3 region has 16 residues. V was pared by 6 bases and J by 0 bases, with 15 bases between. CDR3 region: CASSRGGRLSGNTIYF. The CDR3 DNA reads TGTGCCAGCTCCAGAGGGGGACGGCTCTCTGGAAACACCATATATTTT. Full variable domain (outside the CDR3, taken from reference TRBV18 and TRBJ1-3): NAGVMQNPRHLVRRRGQEARLRCSPMKGHSHVYWYRQLPEEGLKFMVYLQKENIIDESGMPKERFSAEFPKEGPSILRIQQVVRGDSAAYFCASSRGGRLSGNTIYFGEGSWLTVV.

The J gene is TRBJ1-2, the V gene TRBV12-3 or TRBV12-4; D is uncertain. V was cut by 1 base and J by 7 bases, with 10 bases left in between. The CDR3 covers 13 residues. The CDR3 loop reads CASSLGGYPGYTF. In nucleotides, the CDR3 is TGTGCCAGCAGTTTAGGCGGGTATCCTGGCTACACCTTC.

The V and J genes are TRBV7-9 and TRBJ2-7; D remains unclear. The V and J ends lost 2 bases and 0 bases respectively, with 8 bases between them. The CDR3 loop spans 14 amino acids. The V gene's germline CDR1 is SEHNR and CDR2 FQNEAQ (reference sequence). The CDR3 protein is CASSLTASSYEQYF. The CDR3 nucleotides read TGTGCCAGCAGCTTAACGGCTAGCTCCTACGAGCAGTACTTC.

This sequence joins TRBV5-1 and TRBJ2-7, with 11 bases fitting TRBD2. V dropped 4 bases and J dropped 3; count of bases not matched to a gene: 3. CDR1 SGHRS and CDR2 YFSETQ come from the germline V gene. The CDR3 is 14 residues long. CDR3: CASSEGLAVYEQYF. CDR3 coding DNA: TGCGCCAGCAGCGAGGGACTAGCGGTCTACGAGCAGTACTTC.

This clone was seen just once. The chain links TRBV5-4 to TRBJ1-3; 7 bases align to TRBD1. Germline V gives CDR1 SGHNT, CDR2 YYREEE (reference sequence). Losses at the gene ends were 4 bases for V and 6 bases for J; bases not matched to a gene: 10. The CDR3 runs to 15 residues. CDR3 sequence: CASSAGRGLENTIYF. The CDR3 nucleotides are TGTGCCAGCAGCGCCGGAAGGGGGCTTGAAAACACCATATATTTT.

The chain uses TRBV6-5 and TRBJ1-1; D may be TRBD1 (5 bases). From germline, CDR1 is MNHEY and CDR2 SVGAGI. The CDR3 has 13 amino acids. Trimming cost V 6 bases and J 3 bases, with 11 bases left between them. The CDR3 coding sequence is TGTGCCAGCAGGCCCGACAGTTACACTGAAGCTTTCTTT. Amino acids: CASRPDSYTEAFF.

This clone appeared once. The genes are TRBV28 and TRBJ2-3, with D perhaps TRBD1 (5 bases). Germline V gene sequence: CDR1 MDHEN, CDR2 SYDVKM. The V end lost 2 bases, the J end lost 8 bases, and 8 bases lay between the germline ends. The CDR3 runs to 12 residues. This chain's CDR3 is CASSLQGRTQYF. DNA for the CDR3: TGTGCCAGCAGTTTACAGGGTCGTACGCAGTATTTT.

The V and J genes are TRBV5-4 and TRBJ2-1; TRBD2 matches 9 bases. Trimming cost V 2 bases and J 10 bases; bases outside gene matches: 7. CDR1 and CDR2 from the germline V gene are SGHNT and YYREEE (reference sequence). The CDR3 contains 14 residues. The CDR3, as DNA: TGTGCCAGCAGCTTTGGCGGGAGGGCCGACGAGCAGTTCTTC. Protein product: CASSFGGRADEQFF.

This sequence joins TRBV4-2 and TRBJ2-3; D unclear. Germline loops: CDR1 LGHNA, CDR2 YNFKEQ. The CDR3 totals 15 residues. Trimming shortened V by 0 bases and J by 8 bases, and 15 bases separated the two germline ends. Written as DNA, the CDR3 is TGTGCCAGCAGCCAAGATGGCACAAATGCGGTTACGCAGTATTTT. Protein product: CASSQDGTNAVTQYF.

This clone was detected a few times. CDR3 loop: CATFLEAIGNTIYF. Here the CDR3 DNA reads TGTGCCACCTTTTTGGAGGCAATTGGAAACACCATATATTTT. The chain uses TRBV6-5 and TRBJ1-3; no clear D. The length of the CDR3 is 14 residues. V dropped 10 bases and J dropped 3 bases, with 16 bases sitting between them. Germline values: CDR1 MNHEY, CDR2 SVGAGI.

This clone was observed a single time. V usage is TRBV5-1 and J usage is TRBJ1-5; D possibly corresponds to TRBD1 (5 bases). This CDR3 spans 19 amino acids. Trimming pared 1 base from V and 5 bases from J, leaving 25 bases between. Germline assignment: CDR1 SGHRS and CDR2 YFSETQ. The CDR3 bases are TGCGCCAGCAGCTTGCACGAAACGCAGGGAGGTGTGGGGGATCAGCCCCAGCATTTT. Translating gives CASSLHETQGGVGDQPQHF.

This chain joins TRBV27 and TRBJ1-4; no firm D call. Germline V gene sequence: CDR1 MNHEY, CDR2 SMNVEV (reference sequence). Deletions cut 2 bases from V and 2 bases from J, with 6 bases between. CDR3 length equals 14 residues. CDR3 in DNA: TGTGCCAGCAGTTTAGGATTTACTAATGAAAAACTGTTTTTT. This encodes CASSLGFTNEKLFF.

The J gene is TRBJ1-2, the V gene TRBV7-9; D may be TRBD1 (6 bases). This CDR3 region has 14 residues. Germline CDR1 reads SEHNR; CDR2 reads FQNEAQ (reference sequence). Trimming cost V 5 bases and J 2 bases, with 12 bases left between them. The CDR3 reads CASSPRGGNYGYTF. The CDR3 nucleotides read TGTGCCAGCAGCCCCCGGGGGGGCAACTATGGCTACACCTTC.

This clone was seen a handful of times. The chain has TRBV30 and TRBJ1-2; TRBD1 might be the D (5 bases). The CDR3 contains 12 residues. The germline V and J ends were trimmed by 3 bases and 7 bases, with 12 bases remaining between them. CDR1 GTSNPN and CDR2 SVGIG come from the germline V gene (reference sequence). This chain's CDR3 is CAWRVGRFGYTF. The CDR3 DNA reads TGTGCCTGGAGAGTGGGGCGGTTTGGCTACACCTTC.

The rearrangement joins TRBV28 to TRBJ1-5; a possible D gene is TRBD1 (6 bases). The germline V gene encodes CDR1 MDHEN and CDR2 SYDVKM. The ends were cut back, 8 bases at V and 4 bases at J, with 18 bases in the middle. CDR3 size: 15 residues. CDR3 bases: TGTGCCAGCTCTTTCCCCGGGACACTTAATCAGCCCCAGCATTTT. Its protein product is CASSFPGTLNQPQHF.

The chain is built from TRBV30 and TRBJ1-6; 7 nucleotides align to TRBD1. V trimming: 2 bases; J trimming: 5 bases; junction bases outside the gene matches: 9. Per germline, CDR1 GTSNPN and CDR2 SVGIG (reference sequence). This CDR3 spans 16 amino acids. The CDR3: CAWSFNRGWDNSPLHF. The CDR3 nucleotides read TGTGCCTGGAGTTTCAACAGGGGTTGGGATAATTCACCCCTCCACTTT.

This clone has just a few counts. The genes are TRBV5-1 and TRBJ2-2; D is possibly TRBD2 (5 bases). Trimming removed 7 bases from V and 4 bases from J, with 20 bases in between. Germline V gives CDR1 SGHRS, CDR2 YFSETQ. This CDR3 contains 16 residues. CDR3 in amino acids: CASAVGLTGVTGELFF. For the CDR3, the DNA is TGCGCCAGCGCGGTAGGCCTTACCGGGGTCACCGGGGAGCTGTTTTTT.

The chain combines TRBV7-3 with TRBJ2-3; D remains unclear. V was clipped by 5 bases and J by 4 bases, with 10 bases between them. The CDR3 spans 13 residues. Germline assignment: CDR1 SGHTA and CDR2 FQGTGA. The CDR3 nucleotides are TGTGCCAGCAGCCCCAAGCGCGCAGATACGCAGTATTTT. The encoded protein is CASSPKRADTQYF.

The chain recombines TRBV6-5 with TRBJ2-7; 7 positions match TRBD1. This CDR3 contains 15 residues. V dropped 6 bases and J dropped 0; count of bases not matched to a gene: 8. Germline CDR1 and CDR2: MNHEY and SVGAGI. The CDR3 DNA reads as TGTGCCAGCAGCAGACAGGGATTGAGCTCCTACGAGCAGTACTTC. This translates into CASSRQGLSSYEQYF.

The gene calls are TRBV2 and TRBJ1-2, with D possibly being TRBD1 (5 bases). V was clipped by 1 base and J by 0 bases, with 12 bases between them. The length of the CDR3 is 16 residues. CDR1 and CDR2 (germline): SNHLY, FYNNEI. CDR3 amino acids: CASSEGGRASNYGYTF. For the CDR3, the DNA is TGTGCCAGCAGTGAAGGGGGACGTGCGTCTAACTATGGCTACACCTTC.

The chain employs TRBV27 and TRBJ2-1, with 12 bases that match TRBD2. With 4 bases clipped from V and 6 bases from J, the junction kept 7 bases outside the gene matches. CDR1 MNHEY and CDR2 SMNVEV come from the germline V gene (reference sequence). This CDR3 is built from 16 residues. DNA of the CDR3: TGTGCCAGCAGTTCCCCGACTAGCGGGGGCGGCAATGAGCAGTTCTTC. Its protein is CASSSPTSGGGNEQFF.

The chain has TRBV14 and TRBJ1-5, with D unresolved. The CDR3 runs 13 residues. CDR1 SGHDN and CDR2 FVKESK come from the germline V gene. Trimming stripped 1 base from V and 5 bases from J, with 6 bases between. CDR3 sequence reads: CASSQGVYQPQHF. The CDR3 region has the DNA TGTGCCAGCAGCCAAGGGGTCTATCAGCCCCAGCATTTT.

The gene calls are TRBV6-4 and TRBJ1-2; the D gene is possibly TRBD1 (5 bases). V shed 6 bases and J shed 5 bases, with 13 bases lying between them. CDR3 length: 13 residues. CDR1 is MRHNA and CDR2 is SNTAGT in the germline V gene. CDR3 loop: CASSTGQGYGYTF. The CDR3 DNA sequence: TGTGCCAGCAGCACCGGGCAGGGATATGGCTACACCTTC.

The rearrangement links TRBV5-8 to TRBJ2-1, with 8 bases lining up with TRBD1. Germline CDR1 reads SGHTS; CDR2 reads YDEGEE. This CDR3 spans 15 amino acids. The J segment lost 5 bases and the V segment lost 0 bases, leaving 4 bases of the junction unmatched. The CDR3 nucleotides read TGTGCCAGCAGCTTGGGGACAGGGCGACACAATGAGCAGTTCTTC. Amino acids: CASSLGTGRHNEQFF.